The clone carrying this TCR gamma chain was detected only a few times. The antigen remains unidentified. These data are taken from a study of Vδ1+ human thymocytes. Study conclusions and caveats: Highly polyclonal TRG and TRD repertoires with Gaussian CDR3 length distributions appeared in thymus.

The CDR3 totals 13 residues. CDR1 EGSTGY and CDR2 YDSYTSSV come from the germline V gene. The V segment lost 6 bases and the J segment 11 bases; nucleotides outside the gene matches: 16. Sequences come from RNA converted to cDNA by reverse transcription. The CDR3 regions were amplified by multiplex PCR from V-gene primers to a constant-region primer. TCRdb reran clone calling via CATT on the multiplex PCR reads. Of 8,000 to 9,000 gamma-chain clones detected, 56% appear once; the ten largest clones hold approximately 1.3%. Sequencing was carried out using Vdelta1+ gamma-delta thymocytes from the thymus. Subset here: FACS-sorted CD3+ TCRalphabeta- TCRVdelta1+ TCRVdelta2- thymocytes. The chain employs TRGV4 and TRGJ1 or TRGJ2. The receptor was derived from a girl less than two years old who had congenital heart surgery. The CDR3 DNA is TGTGCCACCTGGTCCCCCAGTGCGACGGAGAAACTCTTT. This gives the protein CATWSPSATEKLF.